The 23 T cell receptor beta chains below come from one sample, sequenced in a study of graft-versus-host responses after intestinal transplantation. Their recognized antigens are unknown. Sequenced by immunoSEQ multiplex PCR; TCRdb stores in-frame clones only, minus some. Among about 110,000 clones listed, just over 90% were seen once. The specimen was unstimulated CD8+ T cells sorted from spleen or lymph node cells, collected before intestinal transplant. The receptors stem from a human donor who received an intestinal transplant.

The rearrangement joins TRBV9 to TRBJ2-1; D remains unclear. The CDR3 is 12 amino acids. V was clipped by 4 bases and J by 9 bases, with 11 bases between them. The germline gives CDR1 SGDLS, CDR2 YYNGEE. This CDR3 is CASSPTGPEQFF. Written as DNA, the CDR3 is TGTGCCAGCAGCCCTACGGGCCCTGAGCAGTTCTTC. Combining the CDR3 with reference TRBV9 and TRBJ2-1 gives the whole variable domain DSGVTQTPKHLITATGQRVTLRCSPRSGDLSVYWYQQSLDQGLQFLIQYYNGEERAKGNILERFSAQQFPDLHSELNLSSLELGDSALYFCASSPTGPEQFFGPGTRLTVL.

V is TRBV7-8 and J is TRBJ1-2; D gene unclear. Trimming left V 7 bases short and J 7 bases short, with 19 bases between. Per the germline V gene, CDR1 is SGHVS and CDR2 is FQNEAQ. CDR3 length: 14 residues. The CDR3 region is CASTGERVFSGYTF. The CDR3 DNA reads as TGTGCCAGCACCGGGGAGAGGGTTTTTAGTGGCTACACCTTC. Complete variable domain (other parts from reference TRBV7-8 and TRBJ1-2): GAGVSQSPRYKVAKRGQDVALRCDPISGHVSLFWYQQALGQGPEFLTYFQNEAQLDKSGLPSDRFFAERPEGSVSTLKIQRTQQEDSAVYLCASTGERVFSGYTFGSGTRLTVV.

The genes are TRBV19 and TRBJ1-5; no clear D. Germline lookup yields CDR1 LNHDA and CDR2 SQIVND (reference sequence). Trimming stripped 7 bases from V and 11 bases from J, with 21 bases between. The CDR3 loop spans 14 amino acids. The CDR3 sequence is CASTMDSGAVAQHF. The DNA of the CDR3 is TGTGCCAGTACCATGGACTCTGGAGCTGTGGCCCAGCATTTT.

V gene TRBV18 combines with J gene TRBJ1-4; D is undetermined. Germline CDR1 reads KGHSH; CDR2 reads LQKENI. V shed 2 bases and J shed 8 bases, with 12 bases lying between them. This CDR3 spans 14 amino acids. In DNA, the CDR3 is TGTGCCAGCTCACCATCGTGGGCAGCGGAAAAACTGTTTTTT. Amino acid sequence: CASSPSWAAEKLFF. Filled out from reference TRBV18 and TRBJ1-4, the complete variable domain reads NAGVMQNPRHLVRRRGQEARLRCSPMKGHSHVYWYRQLPEEGLKFMVYLQKENIIDESGMPKERFSAEFPKEGPSILRIQQVVRGDSAAYFCASSPSWAAEKLFFGSGTQLSVL.

A note on this clone: Other DNA sequences from this sample encode an identical CDR3 as well. This sequence joins TRBV9 and TRBJ2-7, with TRBD1 matching 7 bases. The germline gives CDR1 SGDLS, CDR2 YYNGEE. The length of the CDR3 is 14 residues. V gave up 3 bases and J gave up 2 bases; unmatched junction bases: 5. The CDR3 DNA follows: TGTGCCAGCAGCGGACAGGGTGGGACCTACGAGCAGTACTTC. Residues: CASSGQGGTYEQYF.

This chain links TRBV27 with TRBJ1-5; TRBD1 is a possible D gene (6 bases). The germline V gene encodes CDR1 MNHEY and CDR2 SMNVEV (reference sequence). The V end was cut by 6 bases, the J end by 5 bases, with 23 bases between. CDR3 length equals 17 residues. CDR3 protein: CASSSTPQGPDDQPQHF. CDR3 nucleotide sequence: TGTGCCAGCAGCTCCACGCCCCAGGGGCCGGATGATCAGCCCCAGCATTTT.

The chain carries TRBV7-6 and TRBJ2-1; the match to TRBD2 covers 9 bases. This CDR3 contains 19 residues. CDR1 is SGHVS, CDR2 FNYEAQ, per germline. Trimming at V came to 8 bases and at J to 4 bases, leaving 21 bases not matched to a gene. CDR3 in DNA: TGTGCCAGCTTCTCGGAGCCAGGGGCTAGCGGGACGGGGTACAATGAGCAGTTCTTC. Translating gives CASFSEPGASGTGYNEQFF.

This sequence joins TRBV6-1 and TRBJ2-1; D not certain. This CDR3 contains 11 residues. Germline CDR1 is MNHNS and CDR2 is SASEGT. CDR3 sequence reads: CAITLNNEQFF. The DNA for the CDR3 is TGTGCGATCACGCTGAACAATGAGCAGTTCTTC.

This chain uses TRBV7-9 with TRBJ2-5; D could derive from TRBD1 or TRBD2 (6 bases each). V shed 10 bases and J shed 9 bases, with 18 bases lying between them. The CDR3 has 12 amino acids. CDR1 is SEHNR, CDR2 FQNEAQ, per germline (reference sequence). CDR3 sequence: CATPLEGGPQYF. Here the CDR3 DNA reads TGTGCCACTCCGCTGGAGGGGGGACCCCAGTACTTC. The full variable domain, in which reference TRBV7-9 and TRBJ2-5 provide the parts outside the CDR3, is DTGVSQNPRHKITKRGQNVTFRCDPISEHNRLYWYRQTLGQGPEFLTYFQNEAQLEKSRLLSDRFSAERPKGSFSTLEIQRTEQGDSAMYLCATPLEGGPQYFGPGTRLLVL.

The rearrangement uses TRBV19 and TRBJ2-7, with D hard to call. The V and J ends lost 1 base and 2 bases respectively, with 12 bases between them. CDR3 length equals 15 residues. Per germline, CDR1 LNHDA and CDR2 SQIVND (reference sequence). DNA of the CDR3: TGTGCCAGTAGTATAGTCGGTGCCCCGCCCTACGAGCAGTACTTC. This gives the protein CASSIVGAPPYEQYF.

This chain uses TRBV5-1 with TRBJ1-2; D unresolved. This CDR3 spans 12 amino acids. In germline, CDR1 is SGHRS, CDR2 YFSETQ. Trimming shortened V by 7 bases and J by 8 bases, and 15 bases separated the two germline ends. As DNA, the CDR3 is TGCGCCAGCTCTACCGGGATGGAGGGCTACACCTTC. It translates to CASSTGMEGYTF.

The chain uses TRBV6-5 and TRBJ1-4; D gene uncertain. The germline V gene has CDR1 MNHEY and CDR2 SVGAGI. The CDR3 spans 16 residues. With 0 bases removed from V and 6 bases from J, the gap between germline ends came to 14 bases. CDR3 in amino acids: CASSYSTRVGYEKLFF. The CDR3 DNA sequence: TGTGCCAGCAGTTACTCGACTAGGGTGGGGTATGAAAAACTGTTTTTT.

The chain is built from TRBV2 and TRBJ1-5; the match to TRBD1 covers 7 bases. The CDR3 length is 15 residues. V shed 6 bases, J shed 5 bases, and the junction held 10 bases outside the gene matches. Germline V gene lookup returns CDR1 SNHLY and CDR2 FYNNEI. Written as DNA, the CDR3 is TGTGCCAGCAGAGAATACAGGGGAGTCGATCAGCCCCAGCATTTT. This translates into CASREYRGVDQPQHF. The full variable domain, rest sourced from reference TRBV2 and TRBJ1-5, is EPEVTQTPSHQVTQMGQEVILRCVPISNHLYFYWYRQILGQKVEFLVSFYNNEISEKSEIFDDQFSVERPDGSNFTLKIRSTKLEDSAMYFCASREYRGVDQPQHFGDGTRLSIL.

The V gene is TRBV27, the J gene TRBJ1-1; the D gene is possibly TRBD1 (5 bases). V lost 4 bases and J 5 bases, leaving 14 bases between the germline ends. Germline CDR1 reads MNHEY; CDR2 reads SMNVEV (reference sequence). The CDR3 is 14 amino acids. Here the CDR3 DNA reads TGTGCCAGCAGTTCCGGGGGGGGTTGGACTGAAGCTTTCTTT. It translates to CASSSGGGWTEAFF.

The sample holds one count of this clone. The chain is built from TRBV7-6 and TRBJ2-7, with 9 bases identical to TRBD1. V was pared by 5 bases and J by 4 bases, with 9 bases of the junction left unmatched. CDR3 length: 15 residues. The germline CDR1 and CDR2 sequences are SGHVS and FNYEAQ. The CDR3 loop is CASSPTGGTFYEQYF. In nucleotides, the CDR3 is TGTGCCAGCAGCCCGACAGGGGGGACCTTTTACGAGCAGTACTTC. Together with reference TRBV7-6 and TRBJ2-7, the CDR3 gives the full variable domain: GAGVSQSPRYKVTKRGQDVALRCDPISGHVSLYWYRQALGQGPEFLTYFNYEAQQDKSGLPNDRFSAERPEGSISTLTIQRTEQRDSAMYRCASSPTGGTFYEQYFGPGTRLTVT.

J is TRBJ2-7 and V is TRBV11-2; D unclear. Looked up from germline, CDR1 is SGHAT and CDR2 is FQNNGV. The CDR3 has 14 amino acids. Trimming shortened V by 2 bases and J by 2 bases, and 10 bases separated the two germline ends. The CDR3 sequence: CASSLTSPPYEQYF. CDR3 DNA: TGTGCCAGCAGCTTAACGAGTCCACCCTACGAGCAGTACTTC.

The chain couples TRBV5-1 to TRBJ2-1, with 7 bases identical to TRBD1. Losses at the gene ends were 4 bases for V and 9 bases for J; bases not matched to a gene: 10. The CDR3 is made up of 14 amino acids. From germline, CDR1 is SGHRS and CDR2 YFSETQ. The CDR3 here is CASSPDRTGIEQFF. In nucleotides, the CDR3 is TGCGCCAGCAGCCCGGACAGGACAGGCATTGAGCAGTTCTTC.

The genes are TRBV27 and TRBJ2-2, with D maybe TRBD2 (5 bases). Trimming pared 7 bases from V and 4 bases from J, leaving 10 bases between. The germline gives CDR1 MNHEY, CDR2 SMNVEV (reference sequence). The CDR3 is 13 residues long. The CDR3 protein is CASTFGVTGELFF. DNA for the CDR3: TGTGCCAGCACTTTCGGGGTCACCGGGGAGCTGTTTTTT.

There are a few counts of this clone. Additional DNA sequences in this sample encode the identical CDR3. The chain recombines TRBV7-9 with TRBJ2-7, with D possibly being TRBD2 (5 bases). Germline CDR1 reads SEHNR; CDR2 reads FQNEAQ (reference sequence). V was trimmed by 5 bases and J by 2 bases, leaving 7 bases between them. This CDR3 has 12 amino acids. DNA of the CDR3: TGTGCCAGCAGCCCTAGCCCCTACGAGCAGTACTTC. As protein: CASSPSPYEQYF. The variable domain in full, with the rest retrieved from reference TRBV7-9 and TRBJ2-7, is DTGVSQNPRHKITKRGQNVTFRCDPISEHNRLYWYRQTLGQGPEFLTYFQNEAQLEKSRLLSDRFSAERPKGSFSTLEIQRTEQGDSAMYLCASSPSPYEQYFGPGTRLTVT.

This rearrangement joins TRBV4-2 to TRBJ2-1, with TRBD1 as a possible D gene (5 bases). Trimming removed 3 bases from V and 9 bases from J, with 12 bases in between. This CDR3 is built from 13 residues. Germline-derived CDR1 and CDR2 are LGHNA and YNFKEQ. CDR3 DNA sequence: TGTGCCAGCAGCCAGACAGCTTATTTTGAGCAGTTCTTC. It encodes CASSQTAYFEQFF.

This chain links TRBV5-4 with TRBJ2-1; D not certain. The CDR3 is 14 residues long. The germline V gene has CDR1 SGHNT and CDR2 YYREEE (reference sequence). V shed 1 base and J shed 0 bases, with 5 bases lying between them. CDR3 in amino acids: CASSLFSSYNEQFF. CDR3 DNA sequence: TGTGCCAGCAGCTTGTTTTCCTCCTACAATGAGCAGTTCTTC. The full variable domain, in which reference TRBV5-4 and TRBJ2-1 provide the parts outside the CDR3, is ETGVTQSPTHLIKTRGQQVTLRCSSQSGHNTVSWYQQALGQGPQFIFQYYREEENGRGNFPPRFSGLQFPNYSSELNVNALELDDSALYLCASSLFSSYNEQFFGPGTRLTVL.

CDR3: CASSYSLHGVNSPLHF. CDR3 nucleotide sequence: TGTGCCAGCAGTTACTCCCTCCACGGGGTCAATTCACCCCTCCACTTT. The V gene is TRBV27, the J gene TRBJ1-6; no definite D call. Trimming shortened V by 4 bases and J by 7 bases, and 17 bases separated the two germline ends. The CDR3 sequence is 16 residues long. From germline, CDR1 is MNHEY and CDR2 SMNVEV (reference sequence).

In DNA, the CDR3 is TGCGCCACTTTGGGGCAATCCTACAATGAGCAGTTCTTC. Translating it yields CATLGQSYNEQFF. The chain is built from TRBV10-2 and TRBJ2-1, with D possibly being TRBD1 (5 bases). Trimming left V 10 bases short and J 1 base short, with 11 bases between. The CDR3 length is 13 residues. Germline V gene sequence: CDR1 WSHSY, CDR2 SAAADI.